What follows are 10 T cell receptor beta chains derived from one specimen sequenced in a study of shared clonotypes between healthy human individuals. Naive CD8 cells were CD45RO-negative, positively selected for CCR7, excluding terminally differentiated effector memory CD45RA+ cells. Clones were read by immunoSEQ multiplex PCR, and TCRdb kept only the in-frame ones, dropping some. The sample lists about 2.1 million clones; over 85% were seen once. The sequencing sample was made of naive CD8+ T cells from PBMCs. The receptor source for this set is a man between 18 and 35 years old in good health. Some clones in this sample may be carry-over from other donors' samples.

The genes are TRBV14 and TRBJ1-1, with a possible D match to TRBD1 (5 bases). Germline V gives CDR1 SGHDN, CDR2 FVKESK. The CDR3 sequence is 13 residues long. V lost 3 bases to trimming and J lost 12 bases, with 17 bases between them. The DNA of the CDR3 is TGTGCCAGCAGCCAGGCGCTCCGGGGGTCGTCTTTCTTT. It encodes CASSQALRGSSFF.

CDR3 in amino acids: CASRYYTGISYGYTF. As DNA, the CDR3 is TGTGCCAGCAGATACTATACCGGGATTTCCTATGGCTACACCTTC. The chain has TRBV28 and TRBJ1-2, with D unclear. The germline CDR1 and CDR2 sequences are MDHEN and SYDVKM. The CDR3 loop spans 15 amino acids. V lost 6 bases and J 4 bases, leaving 18 bases between the germline ends.

The J gene is TRBJ2-1, the V gene TRBV5-1, with D possibly TRBD2 on 6 matching bases. Germline CDR1 reads SGHRS; CDR2 reads YFSETQ. The V end was cut by 0 bases, the J end by 6 bases, with 19 bases between. The CDR3 runs 17 residues. CDR3 in amino acids: CASSLARRDGPFNEQFF. CDR3 in DNA: TGCGCCAGCAGCTTGGCGCGGCGGGACGGCCCTTTCAATGAGCAGTTCTTC.

The chain employs TRBV6-1 and TRBJ2-7; the match to TRBD1 covers 9 bases. Germline trimming cut 2 bases from V and 1 base from J; bases unmatched to any gene: 6. Germline-derived CDR1 and CDR2 are MNHNS and SASEGT. The CDR3 is 16 amino acids. The CDR3 DNA sequence: TGTGCCAGCAGTGAAATATGGGGGACAGGGTCCTACGAGCAGTACTTC. This codes for CASSEIWGTGSYEQYF.

The chain joins TRBV18 to TRBJ2-2; no clear D. CDR1 is KGHSH, CDR2 LQKENI, per germline. This CDR3 is 18 amino acids long. V lost 1 base and J lost 0, with 15 bases in between. The CDR3 here is CASSPLFLLSTNTGELFF. In DNA, the CDR3 is TGTGCCAGCTCACCACTTTTTCTTCTTTCCACGAACACCGGGGAGCTGTTTTTT.

V and J are TRBV9 and TRBJ2-3; D gene ambiguous. Looked up from germline, CDR1 is SGDLS and CDR2 is YYNGEE. Trimming removed 4 bases at V and 1 base at J, with 16 bases between. CDR3 length: 16 residues. Here the CDR3 DNA reads TGTGCCAGCAGCCCGAGAGGTCCCCTAGGCACAGATACGCAGTATTTT. It yields the protein CASSPRGPLGTDTQYF.

The V call is TRBV7-6, the J call TRBJ2-1; no clear D gene. CDR3 size: 13 residues. Trimming removed 5 bases at V and 4 bases at J, with 9 bases between. Germline lookup yields CDR1 SGHVS and CDR2 FNYEAQ. The CDR3 DNA reads TGTGCCAGCAGCGGTCCGGATTACAATGAGCAGTTCTTC. Protein sequence: CASSGPDYNEQFF.

This clone was detected a few times. This rearrangement joins TRBV18 to TRBJ1-2; TRBD1 agrees at 9 bases. CDR3 length: 14 amino acids. CDR1 is KGHSH, CDR2 LQKENI, per germline. V was clipped by 4 bases and J by 6 bases; unmatched bases: 6. The CDR3 is CASSRTGGEHGYTF. The CDR3 DNA reads as TGTGCCAGCTCACGAACAGGGGGCGAGCATGGCTACACCTTC.

The chain joins TRBV7-9 to TRBJ2-5; TRBD1 matches 8 bases. The CDR3 is made up of 14 amino acids. J was trimmed by 3 bases and V by 6 bases; bases with no gene match: 6. Per the germline V gene, CDR1 is SEHNR and CDR2 is FQNEAQ (reference sequence). CDR3 residues: CASRALGQEETQYF. Written as DNA, the CDR3 is TGTGCCAGCAGAGCTCTGGGACAGGAAGAGACCCAGTACTTC.

J is TRBJ2-2 and V is TRBV7-3, with 8 bases that match TRBD1. Germline V CDR1 and CDR2: SGHTA, FQGTGA. The length of the CDR3 is 17 residues. J gave up 0 bases and V 4 bases, and 7 bases lay outside the gene matches. The CDR3 region has the DNA TGTGCCAGCAGCTCGGAACAGGGGGGCGCGAACACCGGGGAGCTGTTTTTT. The encoded protein is CASSSEQGGANTGELFF.